This T cell receptor (beta chain) was captured in a study of blood T cells in healthy people across ages. Study-level information: The capture of about one barcoded beta molecule per two T cells was achieved by template switching.

A second roughly 7 to 12 cycle PCR used barcoded and J-beta primers. The template-switch adaptor was a 5' adaptor with 12 random nucleotides. It tagged each cDNA molecule. MiXCR was run by TCRdb on the 5' RACE reads, yielding one entry per CDR3 protein. The sample comprises about a million distinct CDR3 sequences, approximately 38% of which are singletons, and roughly 14% rests with the top ten. This clonotype is a singleton in its sample. Its antigen remains unidentified. The ends lost 1 base at V and 0 bases at J; junction bases unmatched: 6. The CDR3 is 19 residues long. Looked up from germline, CDR1 is MNHEY and CDR2 is SMNVEV (reference sequence). Broader study findings: Reliance upon unsorted PBMCs precluded definitive naive versus antigen-experienced comparison.

The TCR originated in a man aged 18 to 29 in good health. This chain connects TRBV27 to TRBJ2-6, with 10 bases lining up with TRBD2. What was sequenced was blood. The DNA for the CDR3 is TGTGCCAGCAGTTTATTGTCTCTAGCGGGGGCCTCTGGGGCCAACGTCCTGACTTTC. It translates to CASSLLSLAGASGANVLTF.